These 24 T cell receptor beta chains were sequenced from one sample in a study of T cell changes during pregnancy in multiple sclerosis. Using immunoSEQ multiplex PCR, the repertoire was profiled, and TCRdb retains in-frame clones only, with some absent. The sample lists about 28,000 clones; roughly 84% were seen once. Sample: CD8+ T cells from peripheral blood mononuclear cells, taken after pregnancy. The source is a female donor with multiple sclerosis, enrolled in a pregnancy study.

As for this clone: The sample contains more than one DNA sequence encoding this CDR3. This sequence joins TRBV6-4 and TRBJ2-3, with 13 nucleotides matching TRBD2. Germline CDR1 reads MRHNA; CDR2 reads SNTAGT. The CDR3 spans 16 residues. With V trimmed by 0 bases and J by 4 bases, 1 base remained unmatched. The CDR3 here is CASSDSTSGGADTQYF. CDR3 DNA sequence: TGTGCCAGCAGTGACTCTACTAGCGGGGGGGCAGATACGCAGTATTTT.

CDR3 protein: CASSQGPPENYGYTF. CDR3 nucleotides: TGCGCCAGCAGCCAAGGTCCCCCGGAGAACTATGGCTACACCTTC. The chain joins TRBV4-3 to TRBJ1-2; D call uncertain. CDR3 length: 15 residues. Germline V lookup: CDR1 LGHNA, CDR2 YSLEER. The germline V and J ends were trimmed by 1 base and 2 bases, with 11 bases remaining between them.

The chain employs TRBV6-4 and TRBJ2-2; possibly TRBD2 for D (6 bases). V was shortened by 2 bases and J by 6 bases, with 10 bases between the two germline ends. In germline, CDR1 is MRHNA, CDR2 SNTAGT. The length of the CDR3 is 14 residues. The CDR3 sequence: CASSDVGEAGELFF. As DNA, the CDR3 is TGTGCCAGCAGTGACGTTGGGGAGGCCGGGGAGCTGTTTTTT.

The chain recombines TRBV7-8 with TRBJ1-1; D is ambiguous. The germline CDR1 and CDR2 sequences are SGHVS and FQNEAQ. This CDR3 is 15 amino acids long. V was clipped by 5 bases and J by 10 bases, with 23 bases between them. The CDR3 spells CASSLDGRSEVSAFF. CDR3 coding DNA: TGTGCCAGCAGCCTAGACGGAAGGTCTGAGGTGTCAGCTTTCTTT.

The chain uses TRBV5-1 and TRBJ1-5; a weak D match, TRBD1 (5 bases). Between the trimmed V and J ends, which lost 0 bases and 6 bases, there was a span of 10 bases. The CDR3 is 14 amino acids. Germline V lookup: CDR1 SGHRS, CDR2 YFSETQ. CDR3 bases: TGCGCCAGCAGCTTGGTGGGGGGAGGTCAGCCCCAGCATTTT. Translation: CASSLVGGGQPQHF.

This chain connects TRBV7-9 to TRBJ2-7; 7 bases fit TRBD1. Germline CDR1 reads SEHNR; CDR2 reads FQNEAQ (reference sequence). The CDR3 is 14 amino acids. Trimming at V came to 3 bases and at J to 1 base, leaving 3 bases not matched to a gene. The CDR3 DNA reads as TGTGCCAGCAGCTTCAGGGACAGTTCCTACGAGCAGTACTTC. This sequence encodes CASSFRDSSYEQYF. Combining the CDR3 with reference TRBV7-9 and TRBJ2-7 gives the whole variable domain DTGVSQNPRHKITKRGQNVTFRCDPISEHNRLYWYRQTLGQGPEFLTYFQNEAQLEKSRLLSDRFSAERPKGSFSTLEIQRTEQGDSAMYLCASSFRDSSYEQYFGPGTRLTVT.

The CDR3 sequence: CASSFGAGGIDTQYF. As DNA, the CDR3 is TGTGCCAGCAGTTTCGGGGCAGGGGGAATAGATACGCAGTATTTT. The chain uses TRBV27 and TRBJ2-3; TRBD1 matches at 7 bases. The V and J ends lost 3 bases and 5 bases, in that order; junction bases with no gene match: 8. The CDR3 extends over 15 amino acids. Germline assignment: CDR1 MNHEY and CDR2 SMNVEV (reference sequence).

The rearrangement joins TRBV19 to TRBJ1-1; D not resolved. The CDR3 consists of 14 residues. With 0 bases removed from V and 7 bases from J, the gap between germline ends came to 12 bases. Per the germline V gene, CDR1 is LNHDA and CDR2 is SQIVND (reference sequence). The CDR3 nucleotides are TGTGCCAGTAGTATAGATGCGGGAGGGAGTGAAGCTTTCTTT. Translation gives CASSIDAGGSEAFF.

The CDR3 nucleotides read TGCGCCAGCAGCCAAGGTGGGACAGGCTACGAGCAGTACTTC. Translating it yields CASSQGGTGYEQYF. The rearrangement joins TRBV4-3 to TRBJ2-7; 8 bases are shared with TRBD1. Germline CDR1 and CDR2: LGHNA and YSLEER. CDR3 length: 14 amino acids. J gave up 3 bases and V 1 base, and 2 bases lay outside the gene matches.

The chain has TRBV28 and TRBJ2-7; 7 positions match TRBD2. CDR3 length: 15 amino acids. Trimming cost V 3 bases and J 2 bases; bases outside gene matches: 7. Germline V gene sequence: CDR1 MDHEN, CDR2 SYDVKM. The CDR3 spells CASSFFQGGPYEQYF. Written as DNA, the CDR3 is TGTGCCAGCAGTTTTTTTCAGGGAGGGCCCTACGAGCAGTACTTC.

The chain uses TRBV4-1 and TRBJ2-1; 8 nucleotides match TRBD2. J gave up 2 bases and V 3 bases, and 9 bases lay outside the gene matches. This CDR3 has 17 amino acids. Germline CDR1 MGHRA, CDR2 YSYEKL. The CDR3 loop is CASSHGLAGETYNEQFF. The CDR3 region has the DNA TGCGCCAGCAGCCACGGGCTAGCGGGCGAAACCTACAATGAGCAGTTCTTC.

Sample share makes this clone medium-sized (0.01 to 0.1%). This rearrangement joins TRBV19 to TRBJ2-6; a possible D gene is TRBD2 (5 bases). Germline-derived CDR1 and CDR2 are LNHDA and SQIVND (reference sequence). The CDR3 length is 16 residues. Trimming took off 5 bases at V and 0 bases at J, with 11 bases between the two ends. CDR3 sequence (DNA): TGTGCCAGTAGTGGAGGTGTGGGCTCTGGGGCCAACGTCCTGACTTTC. Its protein product is CASSGGVGSGANVLTF.

The chain carries TRBV6-4 and TRBJ2-3; 9 positions agree with TRBD1. The CDR3 extends over 15 amino acids. The germline gives CDR1 MRHNA, CDR2 SNTAGT. Losses at the gene ends were 3 bases for V and 3 bases for J; bases not matched to a gene: 4. This CDR3 reads CASSETQGATDTQYF. The CDR3 nucleotides read TGTGCCAGCAGTGAGACACAGGGGGCAACAGATACGCAGTATTTT.

This clone was seen just once. The chain is built from TRBV15 and TRBJ1-3; TRBD1 matches 7 bases. This CDR3 spans 18 amino acids. The germline gives CDR1 LNHNV, CDR2 YYDKDF (reference sequence). Losses at the gene ends were 3 bases for V and 3 bases for J; bases not matched to a gene: 14. The CDR3 is CATSRNGQAGLFGNTIYF. The CDR3, as DNA: TGTGCCACCAGCAGGAACGGACAGGCGGGCCTCTTTGGAAACACCATATATTTT.

The chain has TRBV6-1 and TRBJ1-2; no clear D gene. V lost 0 bases to trimming and J lost 4 bases, with 15 bases between them. Germline values: CDR1 MNHNS, CDR2 SASEGT. CDR3 length equals 16 residues. The CDR3: CASSEAGFWASYGYTF. DNA for the CDR3: TGTGCCAGCAGTGAAGCTGGGTTCTGGGCCTCCTATGGCTACACCTTC.

The chain links TRBV27 to TRBJ2-7; D is uncertain. CDR1 and CDR2 from the germline V gene are MNHEY and SMNVEV (reference sequence). V shed 8 bases and J shed 2 bases, with 4 bases lying between them. CDR3 size: 10 residues. CDR3 DNA sequence: TGTGCCAGCGGAGCCTACGAGCAGTACTTC. This sequence encodes CASGAYEQYF.

The chain carries TRBV4-3 and TRBJ2-7; 9 bases match TRBD2. The CDR3 sequence is 16 residues long. The germline CDR1 and CDR2 sequences are LGHNA and YSLEER. V shed 0 bases, J shed 4 bases, and the junction held 7 bases outside the gene matches. CDR3 bases: TGCGCCAGCAGCCAAGATATGAGTAGCGGGGGATACGAGCAGTACTTC. It specifies CASSQDMSSGGYEQYF.

This clone was detected only once. V usage is TRBV6-5 and J usage is TRBJ2-1; D gene unclear. Germline CDR1 and CDR2: MNHEY and SVGAGI. The CDR3 consists of 15 residues. V was trimmed by 5 bases and J by 8 bases, leaving 19 bases between them. The CDR3 DNA follows: TGTGCCAGCAGTCAAAACGGCCCCTCCAGCGATGAGCAGTTCTTC. Translated, it gives CASSQNGPSSDEQFF.

Note on this clone: One end of the junction fails to match germline, which may point to a read error. The rearrangement joins TRBV11-2 to TRBJ2-7, with TRBD1 matching over 7 bases. There are 16 residues in the CDR3. In germline, CDR1 is SGHAT, CDR2 FQNNGV. The CDR3 spells CASNLHLGQPSYEQYF. For the CDR3, the DNA is TGTGCCAGCAACTTACATCTGGGACAGCCCAGTTACGAGCAGTACTTC.

The chain uses TRBV5-5 and TRBJ1-2; D is perhaps TRBD1 (5 bases). Per germline, CDR1 SGHKS and CDR2 YYEKEE (reference sequence). The germline V and J ends were trimmed by 0 bases and 4 bases, with 16 bases remaining between them. CDR3 length: 16 residues. As DNA, the CDR3 is TGTGCCAGCAGCTTGGGGAGGGGAGGTTGGGGCTATGGCTACACCTTC. Translation: CASSLGRGGWGYGYTF. The variable domain in full, completed from reference TRBV5-5 and TRBJ1-2, reads DAGVTQSPTHLIKTRGQQVTLRCSPISGHKSVSWYQQVLGQGPQFIFQYYEKEERGRGNFPDRFSARQFPNYSSELNVNALLLGDSALYLCASSLGRGGWGYGYTFGSGTRLTVV.

V is TRBV5-6 and J is TRBJ1-2; D perhaps matches TRBD1 (5 bases). Germline V gene data show CDR1 as SGHDT and CDR2 as YYEEEE. Between the trimmed V and J ends, which lost 1 base and 5 bases, there was a span of 21 bases. CDR3 length: 17 residues. Here the CDR3 reads CASSLRPRGGDPYGYTF. The CDR3 coding sequence is TGTGCCAGCAGCTTGCGTCCTCGAGGAGGGGATCCTTATGGCTACACCTTC.

The chain links TRBV27 to TRBJ1-2, with a weak D call TRBD1 (6 bases). This CDR3 spans 16 amino acids. Between the trimmed V and J ends, which lost 6 bases and 6 bases, there was a span of 23 bases. The germline gives CDR1 MNHEY, CDR2 SMNVEV (reference sequence). This chain's CDR3 is CASRSLRGGLMDGYTF. CDR3 bases: TGTGCCAGCAGATCTCTAAGGGGGGGCCTAATGGATGGCTACACCTTC.

V usage is TRBV4-1 and J usage is TRBJ2-7; D is possibly TRBD2 (5 bases). With 5 bases removed from V and 3 bases from J, the gap between germline ends came to 8 bases. Germline CDR1 MGHRA, CDR2 YSYEKL. There are 12 residues in the CDR3. The chain's CDR3 is CASSGESYEQYF. The CDR3 DNA sequence: TGCGCCAGCAGCGGGGAGAGCTACGAGCAGTACTTC.

Turning to this clone: This likely stems from a read error, as it lies one base from a far larger clone. The chain uses TRBV7-8 and TRBJ2-7; the match to TRBD1 covers 12 bases. The CDR3 is made up of 14 amino acids. CDR1 is SGHVS and CDR2 is FQNEAQ in the germline V gene. V trimming: 6 bases; J trimming: 4 bases; junction bases outside the gene matches: 4. In DNA form, the CDR3 reads TGTGCCAGCAGTGAGGGACAGGGGGCGTACGAGCAGTACTTC. This gives the protein CASSEGQGAYEQYF.